Below, one T cell receptor (beta chain) is given with its context. Its matching antigen is unknown. The data were obtained in a study of T cell responses to AZD1222 COVID-19 vaccine. Whole-study results and caveats: Clonal diversity may have been underestimated in mostly white British donors. Dominant at 160-218 and 743-854, vaccine-associated CD4 TCRs also spanned spike. After two AZD1222 doses, spike-specific TCR breadth and depth rose versus day 0.

Deletions cut 0 bases from V and 2 bases from J, with 8 bases between. Germline CDR1 and CDR2: KGHSH and LQKENI. The CDR3 consists of 14 residues. TCRdb's table, derived via immunoSEQ multiplex PCR, lists solely in-frame clones and lacks some. The sample records about 99,000 clones, roughly 92% being singletons. The genes are TRBV18 and TRBJ2-7; D call uncertain. The TCR originated in an adult who received the AZD1222 COVID-19 vaccine. This specimen was peripheral blood, taken 28 days after the second AZD1222 dose. DNA for the CDR3: TGTGCCAGCTCACCACCGAGCCCGGCCTACGAGCAGTACTTC. It translates to CASSPPSPAYEQYF. The complete variable domain, with remaining parts taken from reference TRBV18 and TRBJ2-7, reads NAGVMQNPRHLVRRRGQEARLRCSPMKGHSHVYWYRQLPEEGLKFMVYLQKENIIDESGMPKERFSAEFPKEGPSILRIQQVVRGDSAAYFCASSPPSPAYEQYFGPGTRLTVT.